The 20 T cell receptor beta chains below come from one sample, sequenced in a study of cytomegalovirus exposure and HLA in healthy donors. The primer mix had 60 Vbeta and 13 Jbeta primers. Some clones are missing from TCRdb's copy, which holds only in-frame ones; the method was immunoSEQ multiplex PCR. This table has approximately 100,000 clones, less than 80% appearing once. Material for sequencing was PBMCs. These receptors were obtained from a man aged 25-40 years in good health and CMV-seropositive.

The chain is built from TRBV19 and TRBJ1-1, with 7 bases that match TRBD1. The trim removed 6 bases at V and 0 bases at J, leaving 7 bases unmatched. Germline CDR1 LNHDA, CDR2 SQIVND (reference sequence). The length of the CDR3 is 15 residues. CDR3 nucleotides: TGTGCCAGTAGCCCCAGGGGGTTGTTGAACACTGAAGCTTTCTTT. This gives the protein CASSPRGLLNTEAFF. Drawing the rest from reference TRBV19 and TRBJ1-1, the complete variable domain is DGGITQSPKYLFRKEGQNVTLSCEQNLNHDAMYWYRQDPGQGLRLIYYSQIVNDFQKGDIAEGYSVSREKKESFPLTVTSAQKNPTAFYLCASSPRGLLNTEAFFGQGTRLTVV.

J is TRBJ1-1 and V is TRBV7-3; unclear D gene. Looked up from germline, CDR1 is SGHTA and CDR2 is FQGTGA. The V end lost 0 bases, the J end lost 3 bases, and 8 bases lay between the germline ends. The CDR3 has 14 amino acids. The CDR3 sequence: CASSLTPQDTEAFF. In DNA form, the CDR3 reads TGTGCCAGCAGCTTAACCCCGCAGGACACTGAAGCTTTCTTT.

This sequence joins TRBV7-9 and TRBJ1-1; D is unclear. Trimming pared 1 base from V and 12 bases from J, leaving 12 bases between. The CDR3 is 12 residues long. Germline V gene sequence: CDR1 SEHNR, CDR2 FQNEAQ (reference sequence). Here the CDR3 DNA reads TGTGCCAGCAGCTTAGGAGGGTCTCTGACTTTCTTT. Translated: CASSLGGSLTFF.

This clone was seen more than once but under ten times. The rearrangement joins TRBV19 to TRBJ1-4; D gene uncertain. The V end lost 5 bases, the J end lost 4 bases, and 17 bases lay between the germline ends. From germline, CDR1 is LNHDA and CDR2 SQIVND (reference sequence). The CDR3 sequence is 16 residues long. The DNA of the CDR3 is TGTGCCAGTAGTCCTCGTGGAGGAGCTTATAATGAAAAACTGTTTTTT. This translates into CASSPRGGAYNEKLFF.

The rearrangement joins TRBV25-1 to TRBJ1-2; D remains ambiguous. Looked up from germline, CDR1 is MGHDK and CDR2 is SYGVNS. The V end lost 3 bases, the J end lost 7 bases, and 12 bases lay between the germline ends. CDR3 length: 13 amino acids. CDR3 nucleotides: TGTGCCAGCAGTGATGAGGGTCATATTGGCTACACCTTC. Its protein is CASSDEGHIGYTF.

The rearrangement uses TRBV15 and TRBJ2-1; unclear D gene. The germline CDR1 and CDR2 sequences are LNHNV and YYDKDF (reference sequence). This CDR3 region has 13 residues. Trimming stripped 2 bases from V and 8 bases from J, with 10 bases between. The CDR3 sequence: CATSRPPYDEQFF. CDR3 nucleotides: TGTGCCACCAGCAGACCCCCTTATGATGAGCAGTTCTTC.

The chain couples TRBV4-1 to TRBJ2-3; tentatively, D is TRBD1 (6 bases). Trimming cost V 8 bases and J 0 bases, with 9 bases left between them. The CDR3 contains 13 residues. Germline CDR1 MGHRA, CDR2 YSYEKL. The CDR3 sequence: CASGQPSTDTQYF. CDR3 coding DNA: TGCGCCAGCGGACAGCCTAGCACAGATACGCAGTATTTT.

The V call is TRBV12-5, the J call TRBJ1-1; 7 bases map to TRBD1. V shed 1 base and J 1 base; nucleotides not matched to a gene: 0. Germline-derived CDR1 and CDR2 are LGHNT and FRNRAP. The CDR3 runs to 14 residues. The CDR3 spells CASGLGQGNTEAFF. DNA for the CDR3: TGTGCTAGTGGTTTGGGACAGGGGAACACTGAAGCTTTCTTT.

V gene TRBV6-5 combines with J gene TRBJ1-5; the D is unclear. V lost 2 bases and J 7 bases, leaving 9 bases between the germline ends. Germline CDR1 reads MNHEY; CDR2 reads SVGAGI. This CDR3 comprises 13 residues. In DNA form, the CDR3 reads TGTGCCAGCAGTTACAACGGGGAACAGCCCCAGCATTTT. Translating gives CASSYNGEQPQHF.

The chain links TRBV5-1 to TRBJ2-2; 8 positions match TRBD1. In germline, CDR1 is SGHRS, CDR2 YFSETQ. Losses at the gene ends were 4 bases for V and 8 bases for J; bases not matched to a gene: 10. CDR3 length: 15 amino acids. In nucleotides, the CDR3 is TGCGCCAGCAGCCGGGGACAGGTCCCGCCTGGGGAGCTGTTTTTT. Encoded protein: CASSRGQVPPGELFF.

V usage is TRBV5-1 and J usage is TRBJ2-2; weak D call: TRBD1 (5 bases). The length of the CDR3 is 14 residues. V was cut by 2 bases and J by 1 base, with 6 bases left in between. CDR1 and CDR2 (germline): SGHRS, YFSETQ. The CDR3 sequence: CASSFDRNTGELFF. CDR3 nucleotides: TGCGCCAGCAGCTTCGACAGGAACACCGGGGAGCTGTTTTTT. The full variable domain, rest sourced from reference TRBV5-1 and TRBJ2-2, is KAGVTQTPRYLIKTRGQQVTLSCSPISGHRSVSWYQQTPGQGLQFLFEYFSETQRNKGNFPGRFSGRQFSNSRSEMNVSTLELGDSALYLCASSFDRNTGELFFGEGSRLTVL.

This clone was seen only a few times. This chain links TRBV4-1 with TRBJ1-4, with D uncertain. The CDR3 contains 13 residues. The germline V and J ends were trimmed by 4 bases and 7 bases, with 10 bases remaining between them. The germline gives CDR1 MGHRA, CDR2 YSYEKL. The chain's CDR3 is CASSLLPREKLFF. The DNA of the CDR3 is TGCGCCAGCAGCCTCCTTCCCCGTGAAAAACTGTTTTTT.

This sequence joins TRBV11-2 and TRBJ2-7; possibly TRBD1 for D (6 bases). Germline V CDR1 and CDR2: SGHAT, FQNNGV. Between the trimmed V and J ends, which lost 6 bases and 6 bases, there was a span of 15 bases. The CDR3 runs to 13 residues. CDR3 bases: TGTGCCAGCAGTTTTTTACAGGGTGCCGAGCAGTACTTC. This gives the protein CASSFLQGAEQYF.

V usage is TRBV5-1 and J usage is TRBJ1-4; 9 bases agree with TRBD1. Germline V CDR1 and CDR2: SGHRS, YFSETQ. V lost 3 bases, J lost 8 bases, and 8 bases stayed unmatched. The CDR3 covers 15 residues. The CDR3 here is CASSWERQGVEKLFF. CDR3 sequence (DNA): TGCGCCAGCAGCTGGGAAAGACAGGGGGTCGAAAAACTGTTTTTT.

V is TRBV7-6 and J is TRBJ2-7, with D maybe TRBD2 (6 bases). The CDR3 loop spans 14 amino acids. Germline V gene data show CDR1 as SGHVS and CDR2 as FNYEAQ. The V end lost 4 bases, the J end lost 7 bases, and 17 bases lay between the germline ends. The CDR3 bases are TGTGCCAGCAGCTCCCGGGAGTCCGGGAATGAGCAGTACTTC. Protein product: CASSSRESGNEQYF.

The V and J genes are TRBV29-1 and TRBJ1-2; D possibly corresponds to TRBD1 (6 bases). Per the germline V gene, CDR1 is SQVTM and CDR2 is ANQGSEA. Trimming shortened V by 0 bases and J by 3 bases, and 23 bases separated the two germline ends. The CDR3 extends over 18 amino acids. CDR3 DNA: TGCAGCGTTGAAGAGCTACAGGGCTCGAGGCTTAAAGACTATGGCTACACCTTC. Its translation is CSVEELQGSRLKDYGYTF.

This chain connects TRBV7-6 to TRBJ2-1; tentatively, D is TRBD2 (5 bases). The germline V and J ends were trimmed by 5 bases and 3 bases, with 11 bases remaining between them. Per germline, CDR1 SGHVS and CDR2 FNYEAQ. CDR3 length: 14 amino acids. DNA of the CDR3: TGTGCCAGCAGCCACGGACTTCTCTACAATGAGCAGTTCTTC. Amino acids: CASSHGLLYNEQFF.

The chain joins TRBV28 to TRBJ2-7; D might be TRBD2 (5 bases). Germline values: CDR1 MDHEN, CDR2 SYDVKM. V dropped 5 bases and J dropped 4 bases, with 9 bases sitting between them. The CDR3 consists of 12 residues. The CDR3 region has the DNA TGTGCCAGCAGTCCCCCGGGGTACGAGCAGTACTTC. It specifies CASSPPGYEQYF.

In its sample, this clone was seen once. This chain uses TRBV4-1 with TRBJ1-2; TRBD1 might be the D (6 bases). The CDR3 spans 17 residues. V was shortened by 1 base and J by 0 bases, with 15 bases between the two germline ends. Germline V CDR1 and CDR2: MGHRA, YSYEKL. CDR3 DNA sequence: TGCGCCAGCAGCCAAGGACCCCCCGGGACACCTAACTATGGCTACACCTTC. Its protein is CASSQGPPGTPNYGYTF.

The count of this clone is one. V is TRBV19 and J is TRBJ1-4; 7 positions match TRBD1. CDR3 length: 14 amino acids. Per the germline V gene, CDR1 is LNHDA and CDR2 is SQIVND (reference sequence). The junction had 7 bases not matched to a gene; V was cut back by 6 bases and J by 6 bases. CDR3 sequence reads: CASRDDRADEKLFF. The DNA of the CDR3 is TGTGCCAGTAGGGATGACAGGGCGGATGAAAAACTGTTTTTT.